The 2 T cell receptor beta chains presented below share a single source sample, sequenced in a study of T cell changes during pregnancy in multiple sclerosis. The data were produced by immunoSEQ multiplex PCR, yet TCRdb's version contains in-frame clones alone and is incomplete. The table records approximately 28,000 clones, approximately 90% of them present only once. Sequences were derived from CD8+ T cells from peripheral blood mononuclear cells, sampled in the second trimester of pregnancy. These TCRs come from a female donor with multiple sclerosis, enrolled in a pregnancy study.

The chain combines TRBV2 with TRBJ2-3; 8 bases line up with TRBD2. V lost 2 bases, J lost 2 bases, and 6 bases stayed unmatched. The CDR3 has 16 residues. Looked up from germline, CDR1 is SNHLY and CDR2 is FYNNEI. CDR3 loop: CASSERAREVTDTQYF. DNA of the CDR3: TGTGCCAGCAGTGAAAGGGCGCGGGAGGTCACAGATACGCAGTATTTT.

V is TRBV4-3 and J is TRBJ2-2; TRBD2 aligns across 12 bases. This CDR3 contains 18 residues. The germline CDR1 and CDR2 sequences are LGHNA and YSLEER. With 2 bases clipped from V and 7 bases from J, the junction kept 11 bases outside the gene matches. The CDR3 is CASSQRLAGGPSFGELFF. CDR3 DNA sequence: TGCGCCAGCAGCCAACGGCTAGCGGGAGGGCCGTCTTTCGGGGAGCTGTTTTTT.